The rows below give T cell receptor beta chains drawn from one sample of a study of blood T cell repertoires in COVID-19. Produced via immunoSEQ multiplex PCR; TCRdb's table is partial and in-frame only. In the table there are 180,000 or so clones, roughly 82% of which are singletons. Material for sequencing was PBMCs or T cells enriched from blood (not recorded which). The receptors stem from a man aged 50 to 59 who had recovered from COVID-19. The CDR3 runs from the conserved cysteine through the conserved F or W. A D gene is named only where the DNA matches it firmly. Not every row has a clone size; where given, it reads once, few, many or a size class.

j_call d_call clone_size v_call cdr3_nt cdr3_aa
TRBJ2-7 NA NA TRBV4-1 TGCGCCAGCAGCCAAGGGGCAGCTACAGCCTACGAGCAGTACTTC CASSQGAATAYEQYF
TRBJ2-7 TRBD1 once TRBV12-3/TRBV12-4 TGTGCCAGCAGGACGACAGGGGGCTACGAGCAGTACTTC CASRTTGGYEQYF
TRBJ2-4 NA once TRBV5-8 TGTGCCAGCAGCCGTACAGGGTTTGACCCCTACTTC CASSRTGFDPYF
TRBJ2-7 TRBD1 NA TRBV6-5 TGTGCCAGCTCCTACAGGGGGCCATCGGGCGAGCAGTACTTC CASSYRGPSGEQYF
TRBJ2-7 NA once TRBV19 TGTGCCAGTAGAGGAGTCGGCGGAGTAGGCGAGCAGTACTTC CASRGVGGVGEQYF
TRBJ2-1 TRBD2 NA TRBV29-1 TGCAGCGTTGATCGCGGGAGATCCAATGAGCAGTTCTTC CSVDRGRSNEQFF
TRBJ1-4 NA few TRBV24-1 TGTGCCACCAGTGACCCCGGGGAGGCAACTAATGAAAAACTGTTTTTT CATSDPGEATNEKLFF
TRBJ1-1 TRBD1 NA TRBV9 TGTGCCAGCAGCGCCGGGACAGGGTCCCTGAACACTGAAGCTTTCTTT CASSAGTGSLNTEAFF
TRBJ1-1 NA NA TRBV5-1 TGCGCCAGCAGCTTTCGCGTCGGGGGAAGGGATACTGAAGCTTTCTTT CASSFRVGGRDTEAFF
TRBJ1-4 NA NA TRBV2 TGTGCCAGCAGTGGCGAGATTCCTAATGAAAAACTGTTTTTT CASSGEIPNEKLFF
TRBJ1-2 TRBD1 NA TRBV6-5 TGTGCCAGCAGTTCTACTTGGACAGGGGATAACTATGGCTACACCTTC CASSSTWTGDNYGYTF
TRBJ2-2 NA once TRBV6-1 TGTGCCAGCAGTGAATCTCGGGGTTTCGCGAACACCGGGGAGCTGTTTTTT CASSESRGFANTGELFF
TRBJ1-6 TRBD1 NA TRBV5-1 TGCGCCAGCAGCTTAGAGGGACAGGGAAGCTCACCCCTCCACTTT CASSLEGQGSSPLHF
TRBJ1-1 TRBD1 few TRBV7-8 TGTGCCAGCAGGAGGACAGGGGTCACTGAAGCTTTCTTT CASRRTGVTEAFF
TRBJ1-2 TRBD1 NA TRBV24-1 TGTGCCACCAGTGAAAGGGACAGGACGGTCGGCTACACCTTC CATSERDRTVGYTF
TRBJ1-1 NA NA TRBV19 TGTGCCAGTCGGGATGCGAAAACTGAAGCTTTCTTT CASRDAKTEAFF
TRBJ2-7 NA once TRBV2 TGTGCCAGCAGTGAGGGCAGCTCTCTATCCTACGAGCAGTACTTC CASSEGSSLSYEQYF
TRBJ2-7 NA NA TRBV28 TGTGCCAGCAGTTCTTTACTATCCTACGAGCAGTACTTC CASSSLLSYEQYF
TRBJ2-7 TRBD2 few TRBV7-6 TGTGCCAGCAGCTTGGGAGGTAGCGGGAGGCATTCCTCCTACGAGCAGTACTTC CASSLGGSGRHSSYEQYF
TRBJ1-5 NA NA TRBV5-1 TGCGCCAGCAGTTTACAGGGCAGACAGCCCCAGCATTTT CASSLQGRQPQHF
TRBJ1-1 TRBD1 few TRBV7-9 TGTGCCAGCAGCACACCGACAGGGCTGAACACTGAAGCTTTCTTT CASSTPTGLNTEAFF
TRBJ2-3 NA NA TRBV7-8 TGTGCCAGCAGCTTAGCGGGGGGTCCATCTAGCACAGATACGCAGTATTTT CASSLAGGPSSTDTQYF
TRBJ2-7 TRBD2 NA TRBV28 TGTGCCAGCAGTTTTTGGCGGGAGGGCTCCTACGAGCAGTACTTC CASSFWREGSYEQYF
TRBJ2-3 TRBD2 NA TRBV27 TGTGCCAGCAGAACTAGCGAGCGCTCGGATACGCAGTATTTT CASRTSERSDTQYF
TRBJ1-4 NA NA TRBV15 TGTGCCACCAGCGGATACACTGGAGCGAATGAAAAACTGTTTTTT CATSGYTGANEKLFF
TRBJ2-7 NA NA TRBV28 TGTGCCAGCAGTTTAGCGGGACCCTCCTACGAGCAGTACTTC CASSLAGPSYEQYF
TRBJ1-1 NA NA TRBV9 TGTGCCAGCAGCAGGGACTCCAACACTGAAGCTTTCTTT CASSRDSNTEAFF
TRBJ2-3 NA NA TRBV6-5 TGTGCCAGCCGGGTTCACGTTAGGGGAACAGATACGCAGTATTTT CASRVHVRGTDTQYF
TRBJ1-2 NA NA TRBV15 TGTGCCACCAGCAGAGGCCTGGAAACGGGTGGCTACACCTTC CATSRGLETGGYTF
TRBJ1-5 NA NA TRBV30 TGTGCCTGGAGTCCGGGGTATCAGCCCCAGCATTTT CAWSPGYQPQHF
TRBJ2-2 NA once TRBV24-1 TGTGCCACCAGTGGCGCCTTAGGGGAGGTGAACACCGGGGAGCTGTTTTTT CATSGALGEVNTGELFF
TRBJ2-3 NA NA TRBV4-1 TGCGCCAGCAGCCAAGATATCATTTCGAGTACGCAGTATTTT CASSQDIISSTQYF
TRBJ2-7 NA NA TRBV5-4 TGTGCCAGCAGCTCTAGTCAGGGCCGGTACGAGCAGTACTTC CASSSSQGRYEQYF
TRBJ2-1 NA NA TRBV6-5 TGTGCCAGCAGAGCTCCGGTCTCCTACAATGAGCAGTTCTTC CASRAPVSYNEQFF
TRBJ2-5 TRBD1 NA TRBV5-1 TGCGCCAGCAGCCCGGGACAGGGGAGAGAGACCCAGTACTTC CASSPGQGRETQYF
TRBJ2-2 NA few TRBV5-4 TGTGCCAGTCGGCGGGCCGGGGAGCTGTTTTTT CASRRAGELFF
TRBJ2-5 TRBD1 NA TRBV27 TGTGCCAGCAGTAAAGACAGGGCCCGGGAGACCCAGTACTTC CASSKDRARETQYF
TRBJ1-5 NA NA TRBV6-5 TGTGCCAGCACGGGAATTAGCAATCAGCCCCAGCATTTT CASTGISNQPQHF
TRBJ2-7 TRBD2 NA TRBV11-2 TGTGCCAGCAGCTTCCTGACTAGCGGGAGTACGGACGAGCAGTACTTC CASSFLTSGSTDEQYF
TRBJ1-6 NA NA TRBV7-7 TGTGCCAGCAGCTTTGGTCACAGGGCGCCACCCCTCCACTTT CASSFGHRAPPLHF
TRBJ2-1 NA NA TRBV18 TGTGCCAGCTCACCGCCCGGGGGAGTTAACAATGAGCAGTTCTTC CASSPPGGVNNEQFF
TRBJ1-6 NA NA TRBV21-1 TGTGCCAGCCGTGTAAGACAGGGGGCGAGAGGTTCACCCCTCCACTTT CASRVRQGARGSPLHF
TRBJ2-5 NA NA TRBV18 TGTGCCAGCTCACCACTTGGGACTCCGTACCAAGAGACCCAGTACTTC CASSPLGTPYQETQYF
TRBJ2-3 NA NA TRBV6-4 TGTGCCAGCAGCCCGGACCCGGGGGGCACAGATACGCAGTATTTT CASSPDPGGTDTQYF
TRBJ2-1 NA few TRBV5-1 TGCGCCAGCAGCTTGAATGAGGTAGGGGCCTACAATGAGCAGTTCTTC CASSLNEVGAYNEQFF
TRBJ2-5 NA NA TRBV28 TGTGCCAGCAGTTTCAGGGGACAAGAGACCCAGTACTTC CASSFRGQETQYF
TRBJ2-7 TRBD1 few TRBV18 TGTGCCAGCTCATCGACCCCCCCGGGACAGGGAGGGCACGAGCAGTACTTC CASSSTPPGQGGHEQYF
TRBJ1-5 NA NA TRBV19 TGTGCCAGTAGTGTATCTCGGGAGGGCAATCAGCCCCAGCATTTT CASSVSREGNQPQHF
TRBJ1-1 TRBD1 NA TRBV4-2 TGTGCCAGCAGCCGAGGGACAGGGGGCTACACTGAAGCTTTCTTT CASSRGTGGYTEAFF
TRBJ2-5 NA NA TRBV6-5 TGTGCCAGCAGTTACTCTTCCAGGGTCCAAGAGACCCAGTACTTC CASSYSSRVQETQYF
TRBJ1-3 NA NA TRBV6-5 TGTGCCAGCAGTCCCGCCGGTACCGGAAACACCATATATTTT CASSPAGTGNTIYF
TRBJ1-5 NA NA TRBV28 TGTGCCAGCAGTTTTTATACAGGGATAGTGGGTAGCAATCAGCCCCAGCATTTT CASSFYTGIVGSNQPQHF
TRBJ2-1 TRBD2 many TRBV5-1 TGCGCCAGCAGCTTGATAGCGGGTTACAATGAGCAGTTCTTC CASSLIAGYNEQFF
TRBJ2-2 TRBD2 NA TRBV10-3 TGTGCCATCAGGGGGACTAGCGGAATTACCGGGGAGCTGTTTTTT CAIRGTSGITGELFF
TRBJ1-4 NA NA TRBV7-2 TGTGCCAGCAGCTTAGAAGGGAGGATGAAACTGTTTTTT CASSLEGRMKLFF